This TCR beta chain was sequenced in a study of blood T cell repertoires in COVID-19. Trimming removed 3 bases from V and 2 bases from J; junction bases left unmatched: 6. Germline CDR1 reads MNHNS; CDR2 reads SASEGT. The CDR3 length is 16 residues. Produced via immunoSEQ multiplex PCR; TCRdb's table is partial and in-frame only. Of tens of thousands of clones in the sample, 85% to 90% are singletons; the top ten hold about 15%. The sequence was obtained from a human donor in a cohort sampled during active COVID-19. The sample comprised peripheral blood. V is TRBV6-1 and J is TRBJ1-4, with TRBD1 matching 7 bases. CDR3 sequence reads: CASSDRGKRTNEKLFF. DNA for the CDR3: TGTGCCAGCAGTGACAGGGGGAAGCGGACTAATGAAAAACTGTTTTTT.